The 21 T cell receptor beta chains reported below all come from one sample, sequenced in a study of blood T cell repertoires in COVID-19. The repertoire was sequenced with immunoSEQ multiplex PCR; TCRdb's copy has only in-frame clones and lacks some. Among approximately 250,000 clones listed, around 88% were seen once. The specimen was PBMCs or T cells enriched from blood (not recorded which). These receptors came from a woman in her thirties or forties with acute COVID-19.

V and J are TRBV10-3 and TRBJ2-7, with D maybe TRBD1 (7 bases). The CDR3 has 15 residues. Trimming shortened V by 2 bases and J by 2 bases, and 13 bases separated the two germline ends. Germline CDR1 is ENHRY and CDR2 is SYGVKD. CDR3 DNA: TGTGCCATCAGTGAGGGAGGGGACAGAACCTACGAGCAGTACGTC. This encodes CAISEGGDRTYEQYV.

This clone occurred once. The genes are TRBV7-8 and TRBJ2-1; 8 nucleotides align to TRBD1. CDR1 and CDR2 (germline): SGHVS, FQNEAQ. V was clipped by 5 bases and J by 9 bases; unmatched bases: 9. This CDR3 is built from 14 residues. CDR3 coding DNA: TGTGCCAGCAGCAAGGGACAGGCCGGGGGTGAGCAGTTCTTC. Protein: CASSKGQAGGEQFF.

The V gene is TRBV24-1, the J gene TRBJ1-2; D remains unclear. CDR3 length: 12 amino acids. V gave up 1 base and J gave up 8 bases, with 7 bases separating them. Germline CDR1 reads KGHDR; CDR2 reads SFDVKD. This CDR3 is CATSDLAWGYTF. Written as DNA, the CDR3 is TGTGCCACCAGTGATTTAGCTTGGGGCTACACCTTC.

The chain has TRBV10-3 and TRBJ2-3, with TRBD2 matching 12 bases. The germline V gene has CDR1 ENHRY and CDR2 SYGVKD. The CDR3 length is 17 residues. After removal of 4 bases from V and 6 bases from J, the junction contained 11 bases not matched to a gene. As DNA, the CDR3 is TGTGCCATCAGTGGGACTAGCGGGGCCTCAGAGGTGGATACGCAGTATTTT. Its protein product is CAISGTSGASEVDTQYF.

The chain is built from TRBV29-1 and TRBJ1-1; 7 bases agree with TRBD1. J gave up 5 bases and V 7 bases, and 10 bases lay outside the gene matches. This CDR3 has 13 amino acids. Germline CDR1 SQVTM, CDR2 ANQGSEA. The DNA of the CDR3 is TGCAGCGGGGGCAGGGGGTGGGATACTGAAGCTTTCTTT. Translating gives CSGGRGWDTEAFF.

This clone was observed a single time. The rearrangement joins TRBV24-1 to TRBJ2-7; TRBD2 might be the D (5 bases). Trimming removed 5 bases at V and 0 bases at J, with 7 bases between. Germline V gene sequence: CDR1 KGHDR, CDR2 SFDVKD. The CDR3 consists of 13 residues. The CDR3 bases are TGTGCCACCAGTGGAGGGAGCTCCTACGAGCAGTACTTC. Amino acids: CATSGGSSYEQYF.

V usage is TRBV18 and J usage is TRBJ2-7, with 9 bases matching TRBD2. CDR1 and CDR2 from the germline V gene are KGHSH and LQKENI. The CDR3 totals 14 residues. J was trimmed by 3 bases and V by 4 bases; bases with no gene match: 4. The CDR3 sequence: CASSRGLANYEQYF. Written as DNA, the CDR3 is TGTGCCAGCTCACGGGGACTAGCCAACTACGAGCAGTACTTC.

The rearrangement links TRBV4-3 to TRBJ1-4; TRBD1 is a possible D gene (6 bases). This CDR3 has 15 amino acids. Germline CDR1 and CDR2: LGHNA and YSLEER. Trimming left V 1 base short and J 8 bases short, with 14 bases between. The DNA for the CDR3 is TGCGCCAGCAGCCAAGGACCGACAGGCGGGGAAAAACTGTTTTTT. Protein product: CASSQGPTGGEKLFF.

The genes are TRBV13 and TRBJ1-6; 9 bases map to TRBD1. CDR3 length equals 16 residues. Germline values: CDR1 PRHDT, CDR2 FYEKMQ (reference sequence). Unmatched junction bases numbered 13, after V lost 6 bases and J lost 10 bases. CDR3 coding DNA: TGTGCCAGCAGTTACCATTCCGGGACAGGGATATCACCCCTCCACTTT. The encoded protein is CASSYHSGTGISPLHF.

The chain recombines TRBV10-2 with TRBJ1-2; D is ambiguous. The CDR3 consists of 14 residues. In germline, CDR1 is WSHSY, CDR2 SAAADI. V was clipped by 2 bases and J by 3 bases, with 10 bases between them. As DNA, the CDR3 is TGCGCCAGCAGTGAGGTACGAGGGTACTATGGCTACACCTTC. Residues: CASSEVRGYYGYTF.

This clone has more than one count but fewer than ten. The rearrangement uses TRBV19 and TRBJ1-6; 11 bases line up with TRBD1. The CDR3 has 18 amino acids. Germline V gives CDR1 LNHDA, CDR2 SQIVND (reference sequence). The junction had 13 bases not matched to a gene; V was cut back by 5 bases and J by 7 bases. CDR3 region: CASSSPPGTGGGNSPLHF. In nucleotides, the CDR3 is TGTGCCAGTAGTTCACCTCCCGGGACAGGGGGTGGGAATTCACCCCTCCACTTT. Variable domain in full (rest from reference TRBV19 and TRBJ1-6): DGGITQSPKYLFRKEGQNVTLSCEQNLNHDAMYWYRQDPGQGLRLIYYSQIVNDFQKGDIAEGYSVSREKKESFPLTVTSAQKNPTAFYLCASSSPPGTGGGNSPLHFGNGTRLTVT.

The V call is TRBV28, the J call TRBJ1-6; TRBD1 matches 10 bases. This CDR3 contains 12 residues. Germline CDR1 MDHEN, CDR2 SYDVKM. The V gene end was trimmed by 11 bases and the J gene end by 10 bases; junction bases not matched to a gene: 5. This CDR3 is CAGQGQGSPLHF. The CDR3 DNA is TGTGCCGGACAGGGACAGGGGTCACCCCTCCACTTT.

V is TRBV15 and J is TRBJ1-1; maybe TRBD1 (6 bases). V was cut by 1 base and J by 0 bases, with 12 bases left in between. The CDR3 is made up of 16 amino acids. The germline V gene encodes CDR1 LNHNV and CDR2 YYDKDF (reference sequence). Here the CDR3 DNA reads TGTGCCACCAGCAGAGGGGGGCAGGGGTTGAACACTGAAGCTTTCTTT. This translates into CATSRGGQGLNTEAFF. The variable domain in full, completed from reference TRBV15 and TRBJ1-1, reads DAMVIQNPRYQVTQFGKPVTLSCSQTLNHNVMYWYQQKSSQAPKLLFHYYDKDFNNEADTPDNFQSRRPNTSFCFLDIRSPGLGDTAMYLCATSRGGQGLNTEAFFGQGTRLTVV.

The rearrangement joins TRBV11-2 to TRBJ2-7, with unresolved D. The V end was cut by 0 bases, the J end by 5 bases, with 8 bases between. The germline V gene has CDR1 SGHAT and CDR2 FQNNGV. The CDR3 totals 13 residues. Here the CDR3 reads CASSLDLRNEQYF. The CDR3 DNA sequence: TGTGCCAGCAGCTTAGATCTGAGAAACGAGCAGTACTTC.

CDR3 protein: CASSIRPGQPNTEAFF. The CDR3 DNA is TGTGCCAGCAGCATACGACCTGGACAGCCGAACACTGAAGCTTTCTTT. The V gene is TRBV7-9, the J gene TRBJ1-1; a weak D match, TRBD1 (6 bases). The V end was cut by 5 bases, the J end by 1 base, with 17 bases between. This CDR3 region has 16 residues. The germline gives CDR1 SEHNR, CDR2 FQNEAQ (reference sequence).

This chain joins TRBV5-1 and TRBJ2-3; 7 bases match TRBD2. CDR1 is SGHRS and CDR2 is YFSETQ in the germline V gene. This CDR3 contains 16 residues. The V segment lost 0 bases and the J segment 0 bases; nucleotides outside the gene matches: 4. For the CDR3, the DNA is TGCGCCAGCAGCTTGGCCGGGACTAAAAGCACAGATACGCAGTATTTT. Amino acid sequence: CASSLAGTKSTDTQYF.

V is TRBV19 and J is TRBJ2-1; tentative D call: TRBD2 (6 bases). The germline CDR1 and CDR2 sequences are LNHDA and SQIVND (reference sequence). The germline V and J ends were trimmed by 6 bases and 7 bases, with 13 bases remaining between them. The CDR3 is 13 amino acids. This chain's CDR3 is CASSRLEGNEQFF. The CDR3 coding sequence is TGTGCCAGTAGCCGACTAGAGGGGAATGAGCAGTTCTTC.

CDR3 DNA sequence: TGTGCCAGCAGCTTTGGCCGGGACACTGAAGCTTTCTTT. Translation gives CASSFGRDTEAFF. The chain employs TRBV11-2 and TRBJ1-1; D remains unclear. In germline, CDR1 is SGHAT, CDR2 FQNNGV. V gave up 3 bases and J gave up 3 bases, with 8 bases separating them. The CDR3 has 13 residues.

The chain employs TRBV7-2 and TRBJ1-5, with TRBD1 as a possible D gene (5 bases). Germline V CDR1 and CDR2: SGHTA, FQGNSA. Trimming stripped 1 base from V and 6 bases from J, with 16 bases between. There are 16 residues in the CDR3. The CDR3 region has the DNA TGTGCCAGCAGCTTAGGGGGCTTCCGCCTAAGTCAGCCCCAGCATTTT. Protein: CASSLGGFRLSQPQHF.

J is TRBJ1-6 and V is TRBV28; D is undetermined. Germline CDR1 MDHEN, CDR2 SYDVKM. The CDR3 is 12 amino acids. V lost 5 bases, J lost 13 bases, and 12 bases lay in between. The CDR3 DNA is TGTGCCAGCAGTCGGGATGATGATCCCCTCCACTTT. It translates to CASSRDDDPLHF.

The chain joins TRBV19 to TRBJ2-1, with TRBD1 as a possible D gene (6 bases). Germline V gene sequence: CDR1 LNHDA, CDR2 SQIVND (reference sequence). Trimming left V 4 bases short and J 7 bases short, with 20 bases between. CDR3 size: 16 residues. The CDR3 here is CASSKGDPSTGNEQFF. In nucleotides, the CDR3 is TGTGCCAGTAGTAAGGGGGACCCGTCCACTGGGAATGAGCAGTTCTTC.